This T cell receptor beta chain was sequenced during a study of early T cells in non-severe SARS-CoV-2 infection. This CDR3 is built from 14 residues. CDR1 and CDR2 from the germline V gene are MRHNA and SNTAGT. TCRdb re-derived calls from the 5' RACE reads in MiXCR, one entry per CDR3 protein. This table holds roughly 60,000 distinct CDR3 sequences, roughly 12% found once. V is TRBV6-4 and J is TRBJ1-1, with D unclear. The sequence was obtained from an adult who was a healthcare worker with PCR-confirmed SARS-CoV-2 infection or an uninfected control (not recorded which). Sequenced material: whole blood. Written as DNA, the CDR3 is TGTGGCTTAGGCTTCAAGGCGGAGAACACTGAAGCTTTCTTT. Translation gives CGLGFKAENTEAFF.